These T cell receptor beta chains were read from a single sample in a study of T cell responses to AZD1222 COVID-19 vaccine. The protocol was immunoSEQ multiplex PCR, while the TCRdb copy is restricted to in-frame clones and leaves out a portion. The data show around 140,000 clones, approximately 90% seen once. The specimen was peripheral blood, collected 28 days after the second AZD1222 dose. The receptors here all came from an adult who received the AZD1222 COVID-19 vaccine. Both conserved end residues are part of each CDR3. Fields, in order: clone size, D gene, V gene, J gene, CDR3 DNA, CDR3 protein. A D gene is named only where the DNA matches it firmly. Only some rows state a clone size, as once, few, many or a class for expanded clones.

size: .
D: .
V: TRBV29-1
J: TRBJ1-1
DNA: TGCAGCGTATCAACTTTGGGGGACACTGAAGCTTTCTTT
CDR3: CSVSTLGDTEAFF

size: .
D: .
V: TRBV19
J: TRBJ1-2
DNA: TGTGCCAGTACAGAGAAAACTAACTATGGCTACACCTTC
CDR3: CASTEKTNYGYTF

size: .
D: TRBD1
V: TRBV4-1
J: TRBJ2-5
DNA: TGCGCCAGCAGCCAAGCAGCCGCCGGGACAGGGGGAGAGACCCAGTACTTC
CDR3: CASSQAAAGTGGETQYF

size: .
D: .
V: TRBV4-2
J: TRBJ2-3
DNA: TGTGCCAGCAGCCAAGTAAACTGGGGCGCCGGAGATACGCAGTATTTT
CDR3: CASSQVNWGAGDTQYF

size: .
D: TRBD1
V: TRBV5-1
J: TRBJ1-1
DNA: TGCGCCAGCAGCCCACAGGGGACGGGGACTGAAGCTTTCTTT
CDR3: CASSPQGTGTEAFF

size: .
D: TRBD1
V: TRBV19
J: TRBJ2-7
DNA: TGTGCCAGTAAAAGGGGGACAGGCTTGTCCTACGAGCAGTACTTC
CDR3: CASKRGTGLSYEQYF

size: many
D: .
V: TRBV13
J: TRBJ1-4
DNA: TGTGCCAGCAGGACGCGAGGAAGGGATGAAAAACTGTTTTTT
CDR3: CASRTRGRDEKLFF

size: .
D: .
V: TRBV9
J: TRBJ1-4
DNA: TGTGCCAGCAGCGTAGGTCCAGATGCAACTAATGAAAAACTGTTTTTT
CDR3: CASSVGPDATNEKLFF

size: .
D: .
V: TRBV5-6
J: TRBJ2-5
DNA: TGTGCCAGCAGCTCAGGGTCGGGCCCCCGAGAGACCCAGTACTTC
CDR3: CASSSGSGPRETQYF

size: .
D: .
V: TRBV9
J: TRBJ2-3
DNA: TGTGCCAGCAGCGGTAAGGAGCTCCGAATCTTCGCAGGGTGGGCAGATACGCAGTATTTT
CDR3: CASSGKELRIFAGWADTQYF

size: .
D: .
V: TRBV2
J: TRBJ1-3
DNA: TGTGCCAGCAGTGTCTCCCAGGGCGAAAACACCATATATTTT
CDR3: CASSVSQGENTIYF

size: .
D: .
V: TRBV7-9
J: TRBJ2-7
DNA: TGTGCCAGCAGCCCTAGGGACAAGGGCTACGAGCAGTACTTC
CDR3: CASSPRDKGYEQYF

size: once
D: TRBD1
V: TRBV29-1
J: TRBJ2-7
DNA: TGCAGCGCCAGGACAGGGCCCTACGAGCAGTACTTC
CDR3: CSARTGPYEQYF

size: .
D: TRBD1
V: TRBV7-9
J: TRBJ1-2
DNA: TGTGCCAGCAGCTTAGTTGGACAGGGGAGGTGGAACTATGGCTACACCTTC
CDR3: CASSLVGQGRWNYGYTF

size: .
D: .
V: TRBV21-1
J: TRBJ2-7
DNA: TGTGCCAGCAGCAAAGCGCTCGCTAGCGGGAGTTCGTACTTC
CDR3: CASSKALASGSSYF

size: .
D: .
V: TRBV27
J: TRBJ1-5
DNA: TGTGCCAGCAGTACAGGACGGGGATACAATCAGCCCCAGCATTTT
CDR3: CASSTGRGYNQPQHF

size: .
D: .
V: TRBV29-1
J: TRBJ2-7
DNA: TGCAGCGTCCTGGGTTACGAGCAGTACTTC
CDR3: CSVLGYEQYF

size: once
D: TRBD1
V: TRBV28
J: TRBJ1-5
DNA: TGTGCCAGCAGGCCGAGGGGGGCAGGGGGGCAGCCCCAGCATTTT
CDR3: CASRPRGAGGQPQHF

size: .
D: .
V: TRBV28
J: TRBJ1-5
DNA: TGTGCCAGCGCCTCTGTCACTCAGCCCCAGCATTTT
CDR3: CASASVTQPQHF

size: .
D: .
V: TRBV6-2/TRBV6-3
J: TRBJ1-5
DNA: TGTGCCAGCAGCCCGACCGCCTATCAGCCCCAGCATTTT
CDR3: CASSPTAYQPQHF

size: .
D: .
V: TRBV29-1
J: TRBJ2-7
DNA: TGCAGCGTTGGAGACGCCGTATACGAGCAGTACTTC
CDR3: CSVGDAVYEQYF

size: .
D: .
V: TRBV5-1
J: TRBJ2-1
DNA: TGCGCCAGCAGCTTGACCCCCGGGTCCTACAATGAGCAGTTCTTC
CDR3: CASSLTPGSYNEQFF

size: .
D: .
V: TRBV19
J: TRBJ2-4
DNA: TGTGCCAGTAGTATAGGCGGGTTTATAGCCAAAAACATTCAGTACTTC
CDR3: CASSIGGFIAKNIQYF

size: .
D: .
V: TRBV28
J: TRBJ2-1
DNA: TGTGCCAGCAGTTTATTGGAGTCCAATGAGCAGTTCTTC
CDR3: CASSLLESNEQFF

size: .
D: .
V: TRBV10-1
J: TRBJ2-1
DNA: TGCGCCAGCTGTGAGAGGGTTAGATGGGTCCATGAGCAGTTCTTC
CDR3: CASCERVRWVHEQFF

size: once
D: .
V: TRBV12-3/TRBV12-4
J: TRBJ1-4
DNA: TGTGCCAGCAGTTTTAAAGGGCAAGAAAAACTGTTTTTT
CDR3: CASSFKGQEKLFF

size: .
D: TRBD2
V: TRBV10-3
J: TRBJ2-2
DNA: TGTGCCATCCTTACTAGCGAGGCGGGCACCGGGGAGCTGTTTTTT
CDR3: CAILTSEAGTGELFF

size: .
D: .
V: TRBV5-4
J: TRBJ1-4
DNA: TGTGCCAGCAGCCGGGACTCTGAAAAACTGTTTTTT
CDR3: CASSRDSEKLFF

size: .
D: TRBD2
V: TRBV7-9
J: TRBJ2-5
DNA: TGTGCCAGCAGTTCCTTTGGCGGAGCGGGGGAGATCGGAGAGACCCAGTACTTC
CDR3: CASSSFGGAGEIGETQYF

size: once
D: TRBD2
V: TRBV7-2
J: TRBJ2-7
DNA: TGTGCCAGCAGCTTAGGGCGGGAGGCCTACGAGCAGTACTTC
CDR3: CASSLGREAYEQYF

size: .
D: .
V: TRBV9
J: TRBJ1-1
DNA: TGTGCCAGCGGGGTGTCGGGTGGCGGCACTGAAGCTTTCTTT
CDR3: CASGVSGGGTEAFF

size: .
D: .
V: TRBV5-1
J: TRBJ1-6
DNA: TGCGCCAGCAGCTTGGCCCGTCCCAATTCACCCCTCCACTTT
CDR3: CASSLARPNSPLHF

size: .
D: .
V: TRBV7-6
J: TRBJ2-2
DNA: TGTGCCAGCAGCTTAGTCGTGAACACCGGGGAGCTGTTTTTT
CDR3: CASSLVVNTGELFF

size: .
D: .
V: TRBV5-1
J: TRBJ1-1
DNA: TGCGCCAGCCGTCAGGACACCATGAACACTGAAGCTTTCTTT
CDR3: CASRQDTMNTEAFF

size: .
D: .
V: TRBV14
J: TRBJ2-7
DNA: TGTGCCAGCAGCCAAGGGTGGACCTACGAGCAGTACTTC
CDR3: CASSQGWTYEQYF

size: once
D: .
V: TRBV4-3
J: TRBJ1-1
DNA: TGCGCCAGCAGCCAACTATTATCTCAGGGCACTGAAGCTTTCTTT
CDR3: CASSQLLSQGTEAFF

size: .
D: .
V: TRBV7-9
J: TRBJ1-1
DNA: TGTGCCAGCAGCCTTGGCCGGGACGACACTGAAGCTTTCTTT
CDR3: CASSLGRDDTEAFF